The present T cell receptor beta chain was sequenced within a study of blood T cell repertoires in COVID-19. The assay was immunoSEQ multiplex PCR, and TCRdb's table has in-frame clones only and misses some. The sample contains 170,000 or so clones, roughly 90% of which appear only once. Trimming removed 5 bases from V and 10 bases from J, with 14 bases in between. The CDR3 length is 12 residues. Germline V gives CDR1 LNHDA, CDR2 SQIVND (reference sequence). Those who participated ranged in age from roughly 18 to 90 years and resided in roughly 26 US areas. Categorization into cohorts depended on clinical history that participants reported. Among Cohort 3 donors, those recovered had two negative PCRs, clearance, or symptom resolution.

The TCR comes from a woman aged 50 to 60 who had recovered from COVID-19. The specimen was PBMCs or T cells enriched from blood (not recorded which). This chain uses TRBV19 with TRBJ1-2; TRBD1 is a possible D gene (6 bases). CDR3 sequence (DNA): TGTGCCAGTAGTTACGCAGACAGGTACTACACCTTC. Protein product: CASSYADRYYTF.